Below, 28 T cell receptor beta chains from the same sample are listed, as sequenced in a study of T cell repertoires in cytomegalovirus infection. TCRdb fed the reads into MiXCR, producing one record per CDR3 protein. The sample lists about 740,000 distinct CDR3 sequences, 35% seen once, with around 3% in the top ten. What was sequenced was PBMCs. The receptor source for this set is a human donor in good health (CMV status not recorded). Some clones in this sample may be carry-over from other donors' samples.

This clonotype was seen at least ten times. For the CDR3, the DNA is TGTGCCAGCAGCTTTACGTTCGCAGATACGCAGTATTTT. The encoded protein is CASSFTFADTQYF. The chain has TRBV7-9 and TRBJ2-3; no reliable D call. The V gene lost 3 bases and the J gene lost 4 bases, with 8 bases spanning the gap. The length of the CDR3 is 13 residues. CDR1 and CDR2 (germline): SEHNR, FQNEAQ (reference sequence).

The rearrangement joins TRBV6-5 to TRBJ2-2, with D unclear. Trimming stripped 0 bases from V and 7 bases from J, with 18 bases between. The CDR3 consists of 17 residues. CDR1 and CDR2 (germline): MNHEY, SVGAGI. The CDR3 here is CASSYSKLRLWGGELFF. Written as DNA, the CDR3 is TGTGCCAGCAGTTACTCGAAACTCCGTCTTTGGGGCGGGGAGCTGTTTTTT.

This clonotype was picked up a small number of times. The J gene is TRBJ2-7, the V gene TRBV28; D remains unclear. Germline V gene lookup returns CDR1 MDHEN and CDR2 SYDVKM. This CDR3 spans 16 amino acids. V lost 6 bases and J lost 0, with 18 bases in between. CDR3 nucleotides: TGTGCCAGCAGGGCTTCTTTAGGGCCTAGCTCCTACGAGCAGTACTTC. Amino acids: CASRASLGPSSYEQYF.

This rearrangement joins TRBV6-1 to TRBJ1-2, with D unclear. V was cut by 0 bases and J by 2 bases, with 13 bases left in between. CDR1 and CDR2 (germline): MNHNS, SASEGT. This CDR3 has 16 residues. DNA for the CDR3: TGTGCCAGCAGTGAAGCGCTTGTCCATCGCAACTATGGCTACACCTTC. It yields the protein CASSEALVHRNYGYTF.

This clonotype was seen a single time. The rearrangement uses TRBV15 and TRBJ1-6, with TRBD1 identical over 9 bases. This CDR3 region has 16 residues. CDR1 and CDR2 from the germline V gene are LNHNV and YYDKDF (reference sequence). The junction had 7 bases not matched to a gene; V was cut back by 1 base and J by 9 bases. CDR3 in amino acids: CATSRAKTGGGSPLHF. The CDR3 nucleotides read TGTGCCACCAGCAGAGCCAAGACAGGGGGGGGTTCACCCCTCCACTTT.

This clonotype has a handful of counts. J is TRBJ1-4 and V is TRBV6-5; no clear D gene. V lost 4 bases and J lost 6, with 12 bases in between. The CDR3 covers 14 residues. The germline CDR1 and CDR2 sequences are MNHEY and SVGAGI. This CDR3 is CASSLGSFDEKLFF. The CDR3 bases are TGTGCCAGCAGTTTAGGATCCTTCGATGAAAAACTGTTTTTT.

This clonotype was recorded a few times. The chain uses TRBV7-2 and TRBJ2-3; possible D gene TRBD1, 6 bases. V lost 2 bases, J lost 0 bases, and 9 bases lay in between. The CDR3 has 15 residues. Germline-derived CDR1 and CDR2 are SGHTA and FQGNSA. In DNA, the CDR3 is TGTGCCAGCAGCTTATGGGGGCTGAGCACAGATACGCAGTATTTT. Encoded protein: CASSLWGLSTDTQYF.

This chain links TRBV20-1 with TRBJ1-6; no clear D. V was trimmed by 2 bases and J by 9 bases, leaving 8 bases between them. Germline-derived CDR1 and CDR2 are DFQATT and SNEGSKA (reference sequence). The CDR3 has 12 amino acids. The CDR3 region is CSARPRVSPLHF. CDR3 sequence (DNA): TGCAGTGCTAGACCCCGGGTTTCACCCCTCCACTTT.

J is TRBJ2-2 and V is TRBV12-3 or TRBV12-4; a possible D gene is TRBD2 (6 bases). The CDR3 consists of 16 residues. V was trimmed by 4 bases and J by 5 bases, leaving 17 bases between them. The CDR3 nucleotides read TGTGCCAGCAGTTCATGGCGGGACTCAAAGACCGGGGAGCTGTTTTTT. Translation: CASSSWRDSKTGELFF.

The chain has TRBV10-3 and TRBJ2-5, with D tentatively TRBD1 or TRBD2 (7 bases each). Germline-derived CDR1 and CDR2 are ENHRY and SYGVKD. The CDR3 sequence is 16 residues long. Trimming shortened V by 2 bases and J by 5 bases, and 18 bases separated the two germline ends. The CDR3 coding sequence is TGTGCCATCAGTGAGGATGCAGGGGGGGGTGCGGAGACCCAGTACTTC. It encodes CAISEDAGGGAETQYF.

In its sample, this clonotype was seen a few times. This chain uses TRBV29-1 with TRBJ1-1, with unresolved D. This CDR3 region has 13 residues. Trimming stripped 3 bases from V and 3 bases from J, with 11 bases between. Germline V gene sequence: CDR1 SQVTM, CDR2 ANQGSEA. Here the CDR3 reads CSVDGLEYTEAFF. DNA of the CDR3: TGCAGCGTTGATGGGCTAGAGTACACTGAAGCTTTCTTT.

This chain connects TRBV4-1 to TRBJ2-1; 8 bases line up with TRBD2. The CDR3 runs 16 residues. Germline loops: CDR1 MGHRA, CDR2 YSYEKL. After removal of 1 base from V and 4 bases from J, the junction contained 6 bases not matched to a gene. The CDR3 DNA reads TGCGCCAGCAGCCAAGTTGGCAGCGGGGGATACAATGAGCAGTTCTTC. It encodes CASSQVGSGGYNEQFF.

The rearrangement uses TRBV25-1 and TRBJ2-7, with D maybe TRBD1 (6 bases). The CDR3 sequence is 13 residues long. Per germline, CDR1 MGHDK and CDR2 SYGVNS. In DNA, the CDR3 is TGTGCAGCAGGACAGAGTAGTACCTACGAGCAGTACTTC. Its translation: CAAGQSSTYEQYF.

This clonotype was observed a few times. The chain carries TRBV7-6 and TRBJ2-3, with D possibly TRBD2 on 6 matching bases. The CDR3 runs to 15 residues. The V end was cut by 5 bases, the J end by 0 bases, with 12 bases between. Looked up from germline, CDR1 is SGHVS and CDR2 is FNYEAQ. The CDR3 nucleotides read TGTGCCAGCAGCGCCGCCGCGGGGAGCACAGATACGCAGTATTTT. Its protein is CASSAAAGSTDTQYF.

The rearrangement links TRBV20-1 to TRBJ2-1; 13 nucleotides line up with TRBD2. Losses at the gene ends were 5 bases for V and 0 bases for J; bases not matched to a gene: 7. The CDR3 extends over 17 amino acids. The germline gives CDR1 DFQATT, CDR2 SNEGSKA (reference sequence). CDR3 DNA: TGCAGTGCTTTGACTAGCGGGAGGACGAGCTCCTACAATGAGCAGTTCTTC. Protein: CSALTSGRTSSYNEQFF.

In this sample, this clonotype turned up a few times. The chain links TRBV12-3 or TRBV12-4 to TRBJ1-2; no clear D gene. The CDR3 sequence is 13 residues long. V dropped 3 bases and J dropped 3 bases, with 8 bases sitting between them. The CDR3 spells CASSLGLDYGYTF. The DNA for the CDR3 is TGTGCCAGCAGTTTGGGTCTGGACTATGGCTACACCTTC.

The CDR3 spells CASSSSLAGLIYNEQFF. The CDR3, as DNA: TGTGCCAGCAGTTCGTCACTAGCGGGGCTGATATACAATGAGCAGTTCTTC. The chain joins TRBV28 to TRBJ2-1; 10 nucleotides match TRBD2. In germline, CDR1 is MDHEN, CDR2 SYDVKM. With V trimmed by 4 bases and J by 4 bases, 10 bases remained unmatched. The CDR3 extends over 17 amino acids. Full variable domain (missing parts from reference TRBV28 and TRBJ2-1): DVKVTQSSRYLVKRTGEKVFLECVQDMDHENMFWYRQDPGLGLRLIYFSYDVKMKEKGDIPEGYSVSREKKERFSLILESASTNQTSMYLCASSSSLAGLIYNEQFFGPGTRLTVL.

Comments on this clonotype: Sequence at one end of the junction differs from germline and may be a read error. V and J are TRBV4-1 and TRBJ2-7, with D uncertain. The CDR3 has 11 amino acids. The V gene's germline CDR1 is MGHRA and CDR2 YSYEKL. Here the CDR3 DNA reads TGTGCCAGCAGCCAAGAAAGGGAGCAGTACTTC. Translating it yields CASSQEREQYF.

V is TRBV28 and J is TRBJ2-7; 7 bases are shared with TRBD2. In germline, CDR1 is MDHEN, CDR2 SYDVKM. The J segment lost 3 bases and the V segment lost 8 bases, leaving 13 bases of the junction unmatched. This CDR3 comprises 15 residues. The CDR3 region is CASCGEGLSRYEQYF. Written as DNA, the CDR3 is TGTGCCAGCTGCGGGGAGGGACTTTCCCGCTACGAGCAGTACTTC.

The CDR3 nucleotides read TGTGCCGCGGAGACTGGAAACACCATATATTTT. Its protein is CAAETGNTIYF. This rearrangement joins TRBV7-8 to TRBJ1-3, with D unclear. The ends were cut back, 11 bases at V and 2 bases at J, with 7 bases in the middle. CDR1 and CDR2 (germline): SGHVS, FQNEAQ. CDR3 length: 11 residues.

J is TRBJ2-1 and V is TRBV2; tentative D call: TRBD2 (6 bases). The ends were cut back, 8 bases at V and 6 bases at J, with 11 bases in the middle. The CDR3 has 12 amino acids. The germline V gene encodes CDR1 SNHLY and CDR2 FYNNEI. CDR3 amino acids: CASPGLPNEQFF. For the CDR3, the DNA is TGTGCCAGCCCGGGACTCCCCAATGAGCAGTTCTTC.

This clonotype has a handful of counts. V gene TRBV28 combines with J gene TRBJ1-5; D is unclear. Germline loops: CDR1 MDHEN, CDR2 SYDVKM. The CDR3 is made up of 17 amino acids. Trimming pared 5 bases from V and 1 base from J, leaving 18 bases between. The CDR3 DNA reads TGTGCCAGCAGTCCCCACGAGGGCGGCGGGAGCAATCAGCCCCAGCATTTT. Encoded protein: CASSPHEGGGSNQPQHF.

About this clonotype: The CDR3 does not close with the conserved phenylalanine or tryptophan, likely indicating a read error. V is TRBV7-2 and J is TRBJ2-5, with no clear D. Germline assignment: CDR1 SGHTA and CDR2 FQGNSA. The V end lost 7 bases, the J end lost 2 bases, and 8 bases lay between the germline ends. This CDR3 region has 12 residues. The CDR3 DNA is TGTGCCAGCAAGGAATTACAAGAGACCCAGTACTTA. It encodes CASKELQETQYL.

The chain links TRBV28 to TRBJ1-1; no reliable D call. CDR3 length equals 10 residues. CDR1 is MDHEN and CDR2 is SYDVKM in the germline V gene. Trimming took off 6 bases at V and 11 bases at J, with 10 bases between the two ends. The CDR3 region has the DNA TGTGCCAGCAGCCAGAGCGGGGCTTTCTTT. Translating gives CASSQSGAFF.

The chain uses TRBV3-1 and TRBJ2-3; no clear D. Trimming shortened V by 2 bases and J by 2 bases, and 17 bases separated the two germline ends. This CDR3 comprises 17 residues. Germline V gene data show CDR1 as LGHDT and CDR2 as YNNKEL (reference sequence). CDR3 nucleotides: TGTGCCAGCAGCCAAATCGGGTACAAATACCCCACAGATACGCAGTATTTT. Its protein product is CASSQIGYKYPTDTQYF.

This clonotype was picked up a small number of times. The rearrangement uses TRBV7-8 and TRBJ2-1, with 11 bases lining up with TRBD2. Looked up from germline, CDR1 is SGHVS and CDR2 is FQNEAQ. The CDR3 runs to 16 residues. The V gene end was trimmed by 5 bases and the J gene end by 5 bases; junction bases not matched to a gene: 8. CDR3 nucleotides: TGTGCCAGCAGCCCGCCGGGACTAGCGGAGAACAATGAGCAGTTCTTC. The encoded protein is CASSPPGLAENNEQFF. The variable domain in full, completed from reference TRBV7-8 and TRBJ2-1, reads GAGVSQSPRYKVAKRGQDVALRCDPISGHVSLFWYQQALGQGPEFLTYFQNEAQLDKSGLPSDRFFAERPEGSVSTLKIQRTQQEDSAVYLCASSPPGLAENNEQFFGPGTRLTVL.

The chain has TRBV30 and TRBJ2-6, with unresolved D. V was pared by 0 bases and J by 2 bases, with 8 bases between. Per the germline V gene, CDR1 is GTSNPN and CDR2 is SVGIG (reference sequence). The CDR3 length is 15 residues. CDR3 protein: CAWSVSWAGANVLTF. The DNA for the CDR3 is TGTGCCTGGAGTGTAAGCTGGGCTGGGGCCAACGTCCTGACTTTC. Based on the CDR3 plus reference TRBV30 and TRBJ2-6, the full variable domain is SQTIHQWPATLVQPVGSPLSLECTVEGTSNPNLYWYRQAAGRGLQLLFYSVGIGQISSEVPQNLSASRPQDRQFILSSKKLLLSDSGFYLCAWSVSWAGANVLTFGAGSRLTVL.

The sample holds a few counts of this clonotype. This chain links TRBV7-9 with TRBJ1-5; a possible D gene is TRBD1 (6 bases). The CDR3 contains 15 residues. Trimming removed 0 bases at V and 7 bases at J, with 13 bases between. From germline, CDR1 is SEHNR and CDR2 FQNEAQ (reference sequence). The chain's CDR3 is CASSLAAGELQPQHF. In DNA form, the CDR3 reads TGTGCCAGCAGCTTAGCGGCAGGGGAACTACAGCCCCAGCATTTT. Combining the CDR3 with reference TRBV7-9 and TRBJ1-5 gives the whole variable domain DTGVSQNPRHKITKRGQNVTFRCDPISEHNRLYWYRQTLGQGPEFLTYFQNEAQLEKSRLLSDRFSAERPKGSFSTLEIQRTEQGDSAMYLCASSLAAGELQPQHFGDGTRLSIL.